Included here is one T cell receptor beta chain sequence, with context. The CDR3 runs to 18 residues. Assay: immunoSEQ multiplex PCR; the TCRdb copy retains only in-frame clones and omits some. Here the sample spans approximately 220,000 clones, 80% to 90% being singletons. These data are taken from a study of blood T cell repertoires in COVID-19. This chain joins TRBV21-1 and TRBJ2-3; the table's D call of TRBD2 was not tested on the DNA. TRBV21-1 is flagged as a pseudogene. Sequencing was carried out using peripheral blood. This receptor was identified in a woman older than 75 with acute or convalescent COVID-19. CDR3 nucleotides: TGTGCCAGCAGCAGAGGGACTAGCGGGGAGGATGGCACAGATACGCAGTATTTT. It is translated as CASSRGTSGEDGTDTQYF.